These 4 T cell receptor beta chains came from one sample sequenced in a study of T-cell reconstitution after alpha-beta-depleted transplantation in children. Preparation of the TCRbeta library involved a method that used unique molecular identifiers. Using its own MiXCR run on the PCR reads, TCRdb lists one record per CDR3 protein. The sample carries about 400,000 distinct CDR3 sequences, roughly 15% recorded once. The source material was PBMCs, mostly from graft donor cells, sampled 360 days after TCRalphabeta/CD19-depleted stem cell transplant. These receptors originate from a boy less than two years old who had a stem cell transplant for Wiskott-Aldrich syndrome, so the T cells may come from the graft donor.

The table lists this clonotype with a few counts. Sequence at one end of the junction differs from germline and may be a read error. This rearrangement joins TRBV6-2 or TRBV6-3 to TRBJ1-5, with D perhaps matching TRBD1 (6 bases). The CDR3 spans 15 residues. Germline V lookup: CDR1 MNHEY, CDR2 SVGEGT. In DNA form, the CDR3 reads TGTGCCAGCAGTGCGGACAGTGTCAAAAATCAGTCCCAGCATTTT. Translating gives CASSADSVKNQSQHF.

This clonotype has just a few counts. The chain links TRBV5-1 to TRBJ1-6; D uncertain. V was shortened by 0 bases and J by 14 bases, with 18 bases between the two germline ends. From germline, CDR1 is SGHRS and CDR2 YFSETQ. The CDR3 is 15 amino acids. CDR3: CASSLEALIGKALHF. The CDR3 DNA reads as TGCGCCAGCAGCTTGGAGGCCCTGATCGGGAAGGCCCTCCACTTT.

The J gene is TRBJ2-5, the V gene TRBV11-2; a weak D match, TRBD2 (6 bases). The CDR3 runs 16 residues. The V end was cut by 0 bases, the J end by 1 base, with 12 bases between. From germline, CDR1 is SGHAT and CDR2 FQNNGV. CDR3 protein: CASSLDPLGGQETQYF. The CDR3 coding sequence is TGTGCCAGCAGCTTAGATCCTCTGGGGGGCCAAGAGACCCAGTACTTC.

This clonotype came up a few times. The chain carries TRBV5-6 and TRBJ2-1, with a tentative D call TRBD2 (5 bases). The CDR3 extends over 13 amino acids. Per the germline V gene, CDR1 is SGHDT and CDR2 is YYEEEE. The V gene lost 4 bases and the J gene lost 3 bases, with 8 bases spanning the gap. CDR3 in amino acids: CASSREIYNEQFF. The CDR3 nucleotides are TGTGCCAGCAGCAGGGAGATCTACAATGAGCAGTTCTTC. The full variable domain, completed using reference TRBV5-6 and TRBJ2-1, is DAGVTQSPTHLIKTRGQQVTLRCSPKSGHDTVSWYQQALGQGPQFIFQYYEEEERQRGNFPDRFSGHQFPNYSSELNVNALLLGDSALYLCASSREIYNEQFFGPGTRLTVL.